This paragraph covers one T cell receptor (beta chain) sequence. This sample was taken from a study of CD8+ T cells in alopecia areata. Across the study: The study gave treated patients oral tofacitinib at 5 to 10 mg twice daily.

The CDR3 is made up of 12 amino acids. Trimming removed 5 bases from V and 6 bases from J, with 14 bases in between. Looked up from germline, CDR1 is SQVTM and CDR2 is ANQGSEA. Alopecia areata patients provided lesional scalp punch biopsies and peripheral blood, both collected for the study. Cell sorting on a FACSAria was used to separate CD4+ and CD8+ T cells from the PBMCs. Reverse transcription of extracted RNA yielded cDNA, which provided the sequencing template. TCRdb's table, derived via immunoSEQ multiplex PCR, lists solely in-frame clones and lacks some. Here the sample spans 130,000 to 150,000 clones, approximately 49% being singletons.

The material was CD4+ T cells sorted from blood, obtained at week 0. The J gene is TRBJ2-7, the V gene TRBV29-1, with a possible D match to TRBD2 (5 bases). This receptor was obtained from a human donor with alopecia areata. The CDR3 protein is CSVNSGPSEQYF. The CDR3 DNA follows: TGCAGCGTTAACAGCGGACCGTCCGAGCAGTACTTC.